This entry lists 25 T cell receptor beta chains sequenced from one sample in a study of blood T cell repertoires in COVID-19. Method: immunoSEQ multiplex PCR; TCRdb's copy keeps in-frame clones and lacks some. Found here are over 150,000 clones, around 90% of them singletons; the top ten hold 3% to 4%. The material sequenced was peripheral blood. Source of these receptors: an older woman who had recovered from COVID-19.

The CDR3 loop is CASSPGTSGRRDTQYF. DNA of the CDR3: TGTGCCAGCAGCCCAGGGACTAGCGGGAGGAGGGATACGCAGTATTTT. This chain connects TRBV7-3 to TRBJ2-3, with 15 bases matching TRBD2. Germline-derived CDR1 and CDR2 are SGHTA and FQGTGA. V shed 5 bases and J 6 bases; nucleotides not matched to a gene: 6. CDR3 length: 16 amino acids.

The gene calls are TRBV29-1 and TRBJ2-1; weak D call: TRBD2 (5 bases). Germline V CDR1 and CDR2: SQVTM, ANQGSEA. V lost 1 base, J lost 3 bases, and 13 bases lay in between. The CDR3 consists of 15 residues. The CDR3: CSVEGGLFIYNEQFF. CDR3 sequence (DNA): TGCAGCGTTGAAGGAGGGTTATTTATCTACAATGAGCAGTTCTTC.

The rearrangement links TRBV25-1 to TRBJ1-2, with a weak D call TRBD1 (5 bases). The CDR3 covers 13 residues. Germline-derived CDR1 and CDR2 are MGHDK and SYGVNS. Deletions cut 2 bases from V and 3 bases from J, with 7 bases between. DNA of the CDR3: TGTGCCAGCAGTGAAGACAGCTACTATGGCTACACCTTC. Amino acid sequence: CASSEDSYYGYTF.

CDR3 coding DNA: TGTGCCAGCAGCCCCTATCGGGGGGGCGAGCAGTACTTC. It codes for CASSPYRGGEQYF. The chain carries TRBV11-2 and TRBJ2-7; 8 nucleotides match TRBD2. CDR1 SGHAT and CDR2 FQNNGV come from the germline V gene. This CDR3 spans 13 amino acids. Trimming cost V 5 bases and J 6 bases; bases outside gene matches: 6.

This sequence joins TRBV29-1 and TRBJ2-7, with TRBD1 identical over 9 bases. Germline V gene lookup returns CDR1 SQVTM and CDR2 ANQGSEA. The CDR3 is 14 residues long. The trim removed 6 bases at V and 1 base at J, leaving 7 bases unmatched. CDR3 in DNA: TGCAGCGTCTACGGGACAGGGACATCCTACGAGCAGTACTTC. This gives the protein CSVYGTGTSYEQYF.

The chain joins TRBV19 to TRBJ2-1, with D possibly matching TRBD1 (6 bases). The length of the CDR3 is 14 residues. V lost 7 bases to trimming and J lost 5 bases, with 15 bases between them. Germline V gives CDR1 LNHDA, CDR2 SQIVND (reference sequence). CDR3 DNA: TGTGCCAGTATTGGGGGCGCGGTCAACAATGAGCAGTTCTTC. This sequence encodes CASIGGAVNNEQFF. The variable domain in full, with the rest retrieved from reference TRBV19 and TRBJ2-1, is DGGITQSPKYLFRKEGQNVTLSCEQNLNHDAMYWYRQDPGQGLRLIYYSQIVNDFQKGDIAEGYSVSREKKESFPLTVTSAQKNPTAFYLCASIGGAVNNEQFFGPGTRLTVL.

This rearrangement joins TRBV28 to TRBJ2-1; possibly TRBD1 for D (5 bases). The V gene's germline CDR1 is MDHEN and CDR2 SYDVKM. V lost 3 bases and J lost 5, with 8 bases in between. This CDR3 is built from 13 residues. The CDR3 DNA reads TGTGCCAGCAGTTTTTACAGGAACAATGAGCAGTTCTTC. Protein sequence: CASSFYRNNEQFF.

The chain is built from TRBV7-9 and TRBJ1-1; no clear D. V was cut by 1 base and J by 3 bases, with 6 bases left in between. CDR1 SEHNR and CDR2 FQNEAQ come from the germline V gene (reference sequence). There are 13 residues in the CDR3. CDR3 DNA sequence: TGTGCCAGCAGCTTAGATGAGTACACTGAAGCTTTCTTT. It codes for CASSLDEYTEAFF.

V and J are TRBV19 and TRBJ1-2; 10 bases agree with TRBD1. CDR1 is LNHDA, CDR2 SQIVND, per germline (reference sequence). The CDR3 spans 14 residues. V lost 6 bases, J lost 8 bases, and 9 bases stayed unmatched. CDR3 coding DNA: TGTGCCAGTAGCCGGGACAGGGGATTGAGCGGCTACACCTTC. The encoded protein is CASSRDRGLSGYTF.

CDR3 DNA sequence: TGTGCCAGCAGTATCCTACTCTATGGCTACACCTTC. It translates to CASSILLYGYTF. The rearrangement joins TRBV6-5 to TRBJ1-2; D unclear. Germline V CDR1 and CDR2: MNHEY, SVGAGI. The germline V and J ends were trimmed by 5 bases and 4 bases, with 8 bases remaining between them. CDR3 length: 12 residues.

The chain couples TRBV28 to TRBJ1-6, with TRBD1 matching over 7 bases. CDR3 length: 15 amino acids. V trimming: 0 bases; J trimming: 6 bases; junction bases outside the gene matches: 2. Germline values: CDR1 MDHEN, CDR2 SYDVKM. The CDR3 DNA reads as TGTGCCAGCAGTTTATGGGGGACAGTTAATTCACCCCTCCACTTT. Its translation: CASSLWGTVNSPLHF.

This rearrangement joins TRBV28 to TRBJ1-2; 8 bases align to TRBD1. V shed 6 bases, J shed 0 bases, and the junction held 6 bases outside the gene matches. CDR1 and CDR2 (germline): MDHEN, SYDVKM. The CDR3 loop spans 15 amino acids. In DNA, the CDR3 is TGTGCCAGCAGCCCGGGACAGGAAGCTAACTATGGCTACACCTTC. This gives the protein CASSPGQEANYGYTF.

As concerns this clone: Within the sample, other DNA sequences also encode this same CDR3. V and J are TRBV6-6 and TRBJ2-7; TRBD2 matches 8 bases. The CDR3 is made up of 11 amino acids. V lost 8 bases, J lost 3 bases, and 0 bases stayed unmatched. Germline CDR1 and CDR2: MNHNY and SVGAGI (reference sequence). CDR3: CASAGGYEQYF. The CDR3 DNA follows: TGTGCCAGCGCGGGGGGCTACGAGCAGTACTTC.

The chain uses TRBV5-1 and TRBJ1-1; D is possibly TRBD1 (6 bases). Per the germline V gene, CDR1 is SGHRS and CDR2 is YFSETQ. The CDR3 length is 15 residues. Trimming removed 4 bases at V and 1 base at J, with 14 bases between. The CDR3 sequence: CASSPNPGANTEAFF. CDR3 coding DNA: TGCGCCAGCAGCCCAAATCCAGGGGCGAACACTGAAGCTTTCTTT.

This clone was counted between two and nine times. The rearrangement links TRBV5-4 to TRBJ1-3, with 8 bases identical to TRBD1. Trimming removed 4 bases from V and 1 base from J; junction bases left unmatched: 10. Germline CDR1 reads SGHNT; CDR2 reads YYREEE (reference sequence). The CDR3 sequence is 17 residues long. The CDR3 reads CASSPWTGKGSGNTIYF. The CDR3 DNA reads TGTGCCAGCAGCCCCTGGACAGGGAAGGGATCTGGAAACACCATATATTTT.

The J gene is TRBJ1-2, the V gene TRBV28; perhaps TRBD1 as D (5 bases). V lost 5 bases to trimming and J lost 8 bases, with 12 bases between them. The CDR3 runs to 12 residues. Germline V CDR1 and CDR2: MDHEN, SYDVKM. The CDR3 spells CASSVDTRGYTF. The CDR3 region has the DNA TGTGCCAGCAGTGTGGACACGCGGGGCTACACCTTC.

This chain joins TRBV4-1 and TRBJ2-3, with D unresolved. V was shortened by 5 bases and J by 3 bases, with 9 bases between the two germline ends. The CDR3 spans 13 residues. Germline V CDR1 and CDR2: MGHRA, YSYEKL. DNA for the CDR3: TGCGCCAGCAGCGTTTCCGGGACAGATACGCAGTATTTT. It specifies CASSVSGTDTQYF.

The chain has TRBV9 and TRBJ2-3; 9 bases map to TRBD1. The CDR3 extends over 16 amino acids. CDR1 and CDR2 (germline): SGDLS, YYNGEE. The J segment lost 0 bases and the V segment lost 4 bases, leaving 6 bases of the junction unmatched. The CDR3 DNA is TGTGCCAGCAGCAACACAGGGGGCGAGAGCACAGATACGCAGTATTTT. This sequence encodes CASSNTGGESTDTQYF.

This chain connects TRBV28 to TRBJ1-5; unclear D gene. Germline V gene data show CDR1 as MDHEN and CDR2 as SYDVKM. The CDR3 sequence is 17 residues long. V lost 2 bases and J 0 bases, leaving 14 bases between the germline ends. CDR3 sequence (DNA): TGTGCCAGCAGTTTAGTCCGCGGGATCTATAGCAATCAGCCCCAGCATTTT. It yields the protein CASSLVRGIYSNQPQHF. The full variable domain, with the rest looked up from reference TRBV28 and TRBJ1-5, is DVKVTQSSRYLVKRTGEKVFLECVQDMDHENMFWYRQDPGLGLRLIYFSYDVKMKEKGDIPEGYSVSREKKERFSLILESASTNQTSMYLCASSLVRGIYSNQPQHFGDGTRLSIL.

V gene TRBV4-1 combines with J gene TRBJ2-1; D possibly corresponds to TRBD1 (9 bases). Trimming cost V 8 bases and J 1 base, with 21 bases left between them. The CDR3 has 17 residues. Germline CDR1 MGHRA, CDR2 YSYEKL. Here the CDR3 DNA reads TGCGCCAGCCGGGAGGGACAGGGCAGTTGGTCCTACAATGAGCAGTTCTTC. Translated: CASREGQGSWSYNEQFF.

J is TRBJ1-1 and V is TRBV5-6; weak D call: TRBD1 (6 bases). The germline gives CDR1 SGHDT, CDR2 YYEEEE. V dropped 0 bases and J dropped 5 bases, with 17 bases sitting between them. The CDR3 totals 16 residues. The CDR3 protein is CASSLALGAGGTEAFF. Written as DNA, the CDR3 is TGTGCCAGCAGCTTGGCCCTGGGGGCCGGGGGGACTGAAGCTTTCTTT.

The CDR3 coding sequence is TGCGCCAGCAGCCTGACTAGCGGGGGGGCAGTGGGCGCCGGGGAGCTGTTTTTT. Amino acids: CASSLTSGGAVGAGELFF. This chain uses TRBV5-1 with TRBJ2-2; 14 bases fit TRBD2. The junction had 11 bases not matched to a gene; V was cut back by 4 bases and J by 6 bases. Germline-derived CDR1 and CDR2 are SGHRS and YFSETQ. CDR3 length: 18 residues.

This clone was recorded only once. The chain carries TRBV6-6 and TRBJ2-1, with D uncertain. The CDR3 loop spans 13 amino acids. Between the trimmed V and J ends, which lost 11 bases and 0 bases, there was a span of 11 bases. The germline V gene has CDR1 MNHNY and CDR2 SVGAGI (reference sequence). The CDR3 DNA reads as TGTGCCGTAGCTTGGAACTCCTACAATGAGCAGTTCTTC. Its protein product is CAVAWNSYNEQFF.

This clone was observed a handful of times. The V and J genes are TRBV28 and TRBJ1-2; D gene uncertain. Germline V CDR1 and CDR2: MDHEN, SYDVKM. This CDR3 spans 12 amino acids. V dropped 3 bases and J dropped 7 bases, with 9 bases sitting between them. In DNA form, the CDR3 reads TGTGCCAGCAGTTTTTCCCAATTTGGCTACACCTTC. This gives the protein CASSFSQFGYTF.

The chain combines TRBV5-6 with TRBJ2-2; 7 positions match TRBD1. Germline V CDR1 and CDR2: SGHDT, YYEEEE. The CDR3 runs 13 residues. The V segment lost 0 bases and the J segment 14 bases; nucleotides outside the gene matches: 7. CDR3 sequence: CASSLEQGTFLFF. CDR3 bases: TGTGCCAGCAGCTTGGAACAGGGGACGTTCCTGTTTTTT.